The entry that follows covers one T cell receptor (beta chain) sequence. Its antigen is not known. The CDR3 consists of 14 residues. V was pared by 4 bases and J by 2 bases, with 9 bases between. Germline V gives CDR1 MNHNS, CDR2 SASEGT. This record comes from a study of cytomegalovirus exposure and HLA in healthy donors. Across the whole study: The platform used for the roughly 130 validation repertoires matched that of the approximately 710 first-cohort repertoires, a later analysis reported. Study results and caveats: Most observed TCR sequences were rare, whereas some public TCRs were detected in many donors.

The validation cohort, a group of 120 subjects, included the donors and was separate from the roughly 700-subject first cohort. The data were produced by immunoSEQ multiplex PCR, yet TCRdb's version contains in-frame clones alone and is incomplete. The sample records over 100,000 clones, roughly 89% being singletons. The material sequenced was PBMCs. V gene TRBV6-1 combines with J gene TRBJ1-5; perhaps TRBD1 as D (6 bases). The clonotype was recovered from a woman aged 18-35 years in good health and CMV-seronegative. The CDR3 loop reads CASSGSGGNQPQHF. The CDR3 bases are TGTGCCAGCAGTGGGTCAGGGGGCAATCAGCCCCAGCATTTT.